These 23 T cell receptor beta chains originate from one sample sequenced in a study of vaccination and CD4 T cells after COVID-19. With the Oncomine TCR Beta short-read assay, DNA from cultured CD4+ T cells was sequenced. TCRdb reprocessed the PCR reads via MiXCR and lists one record per CDR3 protein. Of some 11,000 distinct CDR3 sequences in the sample, 55% to 70% were seen once. Treatment specified: roughly ten-day PBMC culture with coronavirus spike peptide pools or control peptides (ViraFEST assay). These receptors have no identified antigens. The sample in question was CD4+ T cells from blood, cultured in vitro, obtained before SARS-CoV-2 vaccination. These receptors came from a human donor who had recovered from COVID-19.

This clonotype has a single count. This chain connects TRBV7-3 to TRBJ2-1, with D hard to call. V was pared by 5 bases and J by 5 bases, with 4 bases between. CDR3 length: 11 residues. From germline, CDR1 is SGHTA and CDR2 FQGTGA. The CDR3 nucleotides read TGTGCCAGCAGCGTTGACAATGAGCAGTTCTTC. Translation: CASSVDNEQFF.

This clonotype was detected once. This chain connects TRBV2 to TRBJ1-2, with D uncertain. The CDR3 sequence is 14 residues long. V lost 4 bases to trimming and J lost 0 bases, with 9 bases between them. The V gene's germline CDR1 is SNHLY and CDR2 FYNNEI. The CDR3 nucleotides read TGTGCCAGCAGTGTGGGCGGTTCTAACTATGGCTACACCTTC. It codes for CASSVGGSNYGYTF.

The V gene is TRBV24-1, the J gene TRBJ2-7; 8 bases are a match to TRBD1. With V trimmed by 12 bases and J by 2 bases, 5 bases remained unmatched. The CDR3 length is 12 residues. Looked up from germline, CDR1 is KGHDR and CDR2 is SFDVKD. This CDR3 reads CAVGTGTYEQYF. The CDR3 DNA reads as TGTGCCGTTGGGACAGGAACCTACGAGCAGTACTTC.

The gene calls are TRBV30 and TRBJ1-1; 9 bases map to TRBD1. The CDR3 covers 13 residues. With V trimmed by 1 base and J by 7 bases, 4 bases remained unmatched. The V gene's germline CDR1 is GTSNPN and CDR2 SVGIG (reference sequence). This chain's CDR3 is CAWSERQGDEAFF. DNA of the CDR3: TGTGCCTGGAGTGAAAGACAGGGGGATGAAGCTTTCTTT.

This clonotype was seen more than once but under ten times. The CDR3 sequence: CASRQGGRGPGYTF. CDR3 sequence (DNA): TGTGCCAGCAGACAAGGGGGCAGGGGTCCTGGCTACACCTTC. The gene calls are TRBV6-2 or TRBV6-3 and TRBJ1-2; 7 bases are shared with TRBD1. The V gene end was trimmed by 6 bases and the J gene end by 7 bases; junction bases not matched to a gene: 11. CDR3 length equals 14 residues. The germline CDR1 and CDR2 sequences are MNHEY and SVGEGT.

The chain employs TRBV6-1 and TRBJ1-5; D might be TRBD1 (6 bases). CDR3 length equals 14 residues. Looked up from germline, CDR1 is MNHNS and CDR2 is SASEGT. Trimming removed 10 bases from V and 3 bases from J, with 16 bases in between. This CDR3 is CATGRDKYNQPQHF. CDR3 coding DNA: TGTGCCACGGGCCGGGACAAATACAATCAGCCCCAGCATTTT.

The chain recombines TRBV6-1 with TRBJ2-3, with D uncertain. V gave up 8 bases and J gave up 6 bases, with 18 bases separating them. CDR3 length equals 14 residues. Per the germline V gene, CDR1 is MNHNS and CDR2 is SASEGT. CDR3 bases: TGTGCCAGCGGCAGAGAGTACGTACCGGATACGCAGTATTTT. Translated, it gives CASGREYVPDTQYF.

Notes on this clonotype: One end of the junction does not line up with germline, which may come from a read error. The gene calls are TRBV27 and TRBJ1-1; maybe TRBD1 (6 bases). The CDR3 loop spans 14 amino acids. CDR1 MNHEY and CDR2 SMNVEV come from the germline V gene (reference sequence). The CDR3 loop is CASSRRGLKTEAFF. Written as DNA, the CDR3 is TGTGCCAGCAGTCGCCGGGGGCTGAAGACTGAAGCTTTCTTT.

The chain's CDR3 is CATRKTGSFQETQYF. The CDR3 DNA sequence: TGTGCCACCAGGAAGACAGGATCATTCCAAGAGACCCAGTACTTC. The rearrangement joins TRBV15 to TRBJ2-5; weak D call: TRBD1 (6 bases). Trimming left V 6 bases short and J 1 base short, with 15 bases between. The CDR3 is made up of 15 amino acids. The germline gives CDR1 LNHNV, CDR2 YYDKDF (reference sequence). The whole variable domain, filled in from reference TRBV15 and TRBJ2-5, reads DAMVIQNPRYQVTQFGKPVTLSCSQTLNHNVMYWYQQKSSQAPKLLFHYYDKDFNNEADTPDNFQSRRPNTSFCFLDIRSPGLGDTAMYLCATRKTGSFQETQYFGPGTRLLVL.

This clonotype was seen a handful of times. V usage is TRBV6-1 and J usage is TRBJ1-2, with D perhaps matching TRBD1 (6 bases). The germline V gene encodes CDR1 MNHNS and CDR2 SASEGT. The V end lost 7 bases, the J end lost 7 bases, and 16 bases lay between the germline ends. The CDR3 extends over 13 amino acids. The CDR3 DNA sequence: TGTGCCAGCATCCTGGGGGGGGCGGGTGGCTACACCTTC. Its protein product is CASILGGAGGYTF.

The rearrangement joins TRBV6-5 to TRBJ2-5, with TRBD2 matching 11 bases. In germline, CDR1 is MNHEY, CDR2 SVGAGI. CDR3 length: 16 amino acids. Unmatched junction bases numbered 6, after V lost 4 bases and J lost 2 bases. CDR3 in DNA: TGTGCCAGCAGTTCCAGGGGACTAGCGGAACAAGAGACCCAGTACTTC. It codes for CASSSRGLAEQETQYF.

This clonotype was observed a few times. This chain uses TRBV7-2 with TRBJ2-7, with D possibly TRBD2 on 5 matching bases. The germline V and J ends were trimmed by 1 base and 7 bases, with 17 bases remaining between them. The germline CDR1 and CDR2 sequences are SGHTA and FQGNSA. The CDR3 totals 15 residues. The DNA of the CDR3 is TGTGCCAGCAGCTTAGGAGCCCAGCGGACGGGGGAGCAGTACTTC. Its protein product is CASSLGAQRTGEQYF.

This sequence joins TRBV6-5 and TRBJ1-5, with D hard to call. Trimming stripped 0 bases from V and 4 bases from J, with 10 bases between. CDR1 is MNHEY, CDR2 SVGAGI, per germline. The CDR3 covers 15 residues. As DNA, the CDR3 is TGTGCCAGCAGTTACTCGATTCTTGCGAATCAGCCCCAGCATTTT. The encoded protein is CASSYSILANQPQHF.

The chain couples TRBV20-1 to TRBJ2-3; 9 bases agree with TRBD2. Trimming at V came to 2 bases and at J to 2 bases, leaving 14 bases not matched to a gene. Germline V CDR1 and CDR2: DFQATT, SNEGSKA (reference sequence). CDR3 length: 18 residues. This chain's CDR3 is CSARYGTAASGITDTQYF. In nucleotides, the CDR3 is TGCAGTGCTAGATACGGGACCGCGGCTAGCGGGATCACAGATACGCAGTATTTT.

The chain links TRBV7-3 to TRBJ1-4, with 7 bases aligning to TRBD1. Germline values: CDR1 SGHTA, CDR2 FQGTGA. The CDR3 has 14 residues. V was pared by 5 bases and J by 8 bases, with 8 bases of the junction left unmatched. As DNA, the CDR3 is TGTGCCAGCAGCCTACAGGGGTTAAGGGAAAAACTGTTTTTT. Amino acids: CASSLQGLREKLFF.

This clonotype was detected once. This chain's CDR3 is CASSYRPSGEQFF. The CDR3 bases are TGTGCCAGCAGCTACCGTCCCAGCGGTGAGCAGTTCTTC. The chain links TRBV7-2 to TRBJ2-1, with D tentatively TRBD2 (5 bases). The germline V gene encodes CDR1 SGHTA and CDR2 FQGNSA. The CDR3 sequence is 13 residues long. Trimming left V 4 bases short and J 9 bases short, with 13 bases between.

V is TRBV12-3 or TRBV12-4 and J is TRBJ2-7, with D maybe TRBD1 (6 bases). Trimming shortened V by 8 bases and J by 4 bases, and 24 bases separated the two germline ends. The CDR3 consists of 16 residues. CDR3 sequence: CASGRLEAGERYEQYF. CDR3 DNA: TGTGCCAGCGGCCGGTTGGAGGCAGGGGAAAGGTACGAGCAGTACTTC.

This clonotype was seen a handful of times. The chain combines TRBV20-1 with TRBJ2-7; 9 bases line up with TRBD1. The J segment lost 5 bases and the V segment lost 6 bases, leaving 11 bases of the junction unmatched. There are 14 residues in the CDR3. Germline V gene data show CDR1 as DFQATT and CDR2 as SNEGSKA (reference sequence). The CDR3 protein is CSARKTGGNNEQYF. In DNA form, the CDR3 reads TGCAGTGCGCGAAAGACAGGGGGAAACAACGAGCAGTACTTC.

The chain employs TRBV6-1 and TRBJ2-1, with TRBD2 as a possible D gene (6 bases). Germline V gene lookup returns CDR1 MNHNS and CDR2 SASEGT. The CDR3 has 14 residues. The ends were cut back, 11 bases at V and 7 bases at J, with 21 bases in the middle. CDR3 DNA sequence: TGTGCCGGGGGTGGGGGGAGTATTTTTAATGAGCAGTTCTTC. It translates to CAGGGGSIFNEQFF.

V is TRBV7-9 and J is TRBJ2-7, with a weak D call TRBD1 (5 bases). Germline-derived CDR1 and CDR2 are SEHNR and FQNEAQ (reference sequence). V lost 5 bases, J lost 5 bases, and 16 bases lay in between. This CDR3 contains 14 residues. The CDR3 region has the DNA TGTGCCAGCAGCCGAAGTGCAGGGCCCCACGAGCAGTACTTC. It translates to CASSRSAGPHEQYF.

The CDR3 here is CASSKNGQGNGYTF. CDR3 coding DNA: TGTGCCAGCAGTAAGAACGGACAGGGGAATGGCTACACCTTC. This chain connects TRBV2 to TRBJ1-2; 9 nucleotides align to TRBD1. The CDR3 is made up of 14 amino acids. The junction had 7 bases not matched to a gene; V was cut back by 5 bases and J by 6 bases. Germline CDR1 reads SNHLY; CDR2 reads FYNNEI.

This rearrangement joins TRBV6-5 to TRBJ1-5; D is perhaps TRBD1 (6 bases). The ends were cut back, 0 bases at V and 7 bases at J, with 13 bases in the middle. The CDR3 loop spans 15 amino acids. Germline CDR1 is MNHEY and CDR2 is SVGAGI. The CDR3: CASSYSMGAGQPQHF. In DNA, the CDR3 is TGTGCCAGCAGTTACTCGATGGGGGCGGGGCAGCCCCAGCATTTT.

The rearrangement joins TRBV11-3 to TRBJ2-2; D ambiguous. The V end was cut by 1 base, the J end by 7 bases, with 10 bases between. Germline V CDR1 and CDR2: SGHNT, YENEEA. There are 14 residues in the CDR3. This CDR3 reads CASSLVRFGGELFF. The CDR3 DNA reads TGTGCCAGCAGCTTAGTCCGGTTTGGCGGGGAGCTGTTTTTT.